This entry lists 18 T cell receptor beta chains sequenced from one sample in a study of CD8 T cells in ankylosing spondylitis. Study observations and caveats: Seven to nine highly homologous variants formed a TCR beta motif that appeared characteristic of ankylosing spondylitis blood.

One entry per CDR3 protein, called by TCRdb with MiXCR from the 5' RACE reads. This sample has fewer than 550,000 distinct CDR3 sequences, with about 5.7% found just once. The antigens of these receptors remain unknown. What was sequenced was blood, either unsorted or a sorted T cell fraction (not recorded which). These receptors came from a male donor with ankylosing spondylitis.

This clonotype was recorded at least ten times. The V gene is TRBV12-3 or TRBV12-4, the J gene TRBJ1-5; D gene unclear. Trimming cost V 3 bases and J 5 bases, with 5 bases left between them. This CDR3 contains 12 residues. The CDR3 DNA is TGTGCCAGCAGTTTCGGGTATCAGCCCCAGCATTTT. Its translation is CASSFGYQPQHF.

This clonotype occurred many times. V usage is TRBV7-2 and J usage is TRBJ2-7; maybe TRBD2 (6 bases). Looked up from germline, CDR1 is SGHTA and CDR2 is FQGNSA. Trimming removed 2 bases at V and 3 bases at J, with 11 bases between. CDR3 size: 14 residues. The chain's CDR3 is CASSLPGDFYEQYF. The DNA for the CDR3 is TGTGCCAGCAGCTTACCGGGGGACTTCTACGAGCAGTACTTC.

This clonotype was found many times. J is TRBJ2-1 and V is TRBV15, with no clear D. Trimming cost V 0 bases and J 0 bases, with 15 bases left between them. The CDR3 sequence is 18 residues long. From germline, CDR1 is LNHNV and CDR2 YYDKDF (reference sequence). The CDR3 coding sequence is TGTGCCACCAGCAGAGATCTTAGTGGAGAGAGCTCCTACAATGAGCAGTTCTTC. Residues: CATSRDLSGESSYNEQFF.

This clonotype was counted many times. The J gene is TRBJ1-2, the V gene TRBV20-1, with a possible D match to TRBD1 (6 bases). V was trimmed by 2 bases and J by 6 bases, leaving 10 bases between them. CDR1 is DFQATT and CDR2 is SNEGSKA in the germline V gene (reference sequence). The CDR3 spans 12 residues. As DNA, the CDR3 is TGCAGTGCTAGAAACAGGGCCGATGGCTACACCTTC. Protein sequence: CSARNRADGYTF.

This clonotype has more than one count but fewer than ten. This rearrangement joins TRBV14 to TRBJ1-2; D not certain. The CDR3 spans 16 residues. Trimming removed 4 bases at V and 0 bases at J, with 15 bases between. Per the germline V gene, CDR1 is SGHDN and CDR2 is FVKESK. DNA for the CDR3: TGTGCCAGCAGCCGGCGAGACGGATTAGCTAACTATGGCTACACCTTC. Its translation is CASSRRDGLANYGYTF.

Turning to this clonotype: This sequence may be a read error, since a much larger clone differs from it by one base. The gene calls are TRBV10-3 and TRBJ2-7, with TRBD1 as a possible D gene (6 bases). Germline V gives CDR1 ENHRY, CDR2 SYGVKD. CDR3 length: 12 amino acids. This CDR3 reads CVIRGQSDEQYF. CDR3 bases: TGTGTCATCAGAGGACAGTCAGACGAGCAGTACTTC.

This clonotype has ten or more counts. This chain uses TRBV5-1 with TRBJ2-3; the match to TRBD2 covers 7 bases. The V and J ends lost 4 bases and 5 bases, in that order; junction bases with no gene match: 7. The CDR3 loop spans 14 amino acids. The germline CDR1 and CDR2 sequences are SGHRS and YFSETQ. The CDR3 loop is CASSPLAVLDTQYF. The CDR3 DNA reads TGCGCCAGCAGCCCCCTAGCGGTGCTAGATACGCAGTATTTT.

The sample holds a few counts of this clonotype. The chain joins TRBV5-1 to TRBJ2-1; 7 bases are a match to TRBD1. With 4 bases clipped from V and 0 bases from J, the junction kept 10 bases outside the gene matches. From germline, CDR1 is SGHRS and CDR2 YFSETQ. This CDR3 region has 17 residues. CDR3: CASSAGPGQSSYNEQFF. The CDR3 DNA is TGCGCCAGCAGCGCAGGACCGGGACAGAGCTCCTACAATGAGCAGTTCTTC.

This clonotype was counted ten times or more. The rearrangement uses TRBV4-2 and TRBJ2-7; D is ambiguous. From germline, CDR1 is LGHNA and CDR2 YNFKEQ. The V gene lost 5 bases and the J gene lost 2 bases, with 7 bases spanning the gap. CDR3 length: 12 residues. The CDR3 nucleotides read TGTGCCAGCAGCAACAGACCCTACGAGCAGTACTTC. The encoded protein is CASSNRPYEQYF.

This clonotype was picked up many times. This sequence joins TRBV5-1 and TRBJ1-4, with a tentative D call TRBD1 (5 bases). The CDR3 loop spans 13 amino acids. With 1 base removed from V and 8 bases from J, the gap between germline ends came to 9 bases. In germline, CDR1 is SGHRS, CDR2 YFSETQ. CDR3 DNA: TGCGCCAGCAGCTTGAGGGACCTCGAAAAACTGTTTTTT. This sequence encodes CASSLRDLEKLFF.

Ten or more counts support this clonotype. The chain carries TRBV6-1 and TRBJ2-7; tentatively, D is TRBD1 (5 bases). The germline V gene has CDR1 MNHNS and CDR2 SASEGT. The V end lost 0 bases, the J end lost 0 bases, and 9 bases lay between the germline ends. This CDR3 spans 15 amino acids. The CDR3 reads CASSEAPTVSYEQYF. DNA for the CDR3: TGTGCCAGCAGTGAAGCACCGACAGTCTCCTACGAGCAGTACTTC.

This clonotype was picked up many times. V gene TRBV5-1 combines with J gene TRBJ1-1; 7 bases map to TRBD1. V lost 4 bases, J lost 5 bases, and 8 bases stayed unmatched. Germline CDR1 SGHRS, CDR2 YFSETQ. This CDR3 is built from 14 residues. The CDR3 region is CASSVTGERTEAFF. Here the CDR3 DNA reads TGCGCCAGCAGCGTAACAGGGGAAAGGACTGAAGCTTTCTTT.

This clonotype was seen more than once but under ten times. V is TRBV7-9 and J is TRBJ2-1; D is unresolved. This CDR3 spans 16 amino acids. CDR1 is SEHNR, CDR2 FQNEAQ, per germline (reference sequence). V dropped 5 bases and J dropped 6 bases, with 20 bases sitting between them. CDR3 DNA: TGTGCCAGCAGCCTCTTTGTGGATCCCCACTCCAATGAGCAGTTCTTC. Translating it yields CASSLFVDPHSNEQFF. Full variable domain (remainder filled in from reference TRBV7-9 and TRBJ2-1): DTGVSQNPRHKITKRGQNVTFRCDPISEHNRLYWYRQTLGQGPEFLTYFQNEAQLEKSRLLSDRFSAERPKGSFSTLEIQRTEQGDSAMYLCASSLFVDPHSNEQFFGPGTRLTVL.

This clonotype has at least ten counts. The chain combines TRBV24-1 with TRBJ2-5; TRBD1 is a possible D gene (6 bases). V was trimmed by 7 bases and J by 5 bases, leaving 13 bases between them. Germline V gene sequence: CDR1 KGHDR, CDR2 SFDVKD. The CDR3 is made up of 13 amino acids. In DNA form, the CDR3 reads TGTGCCACCAGCGAGTGGGGGCTGGAGACCCAGTACTTC. This translates into CATSEWGLETQYF.

This chain joins TRBV20-1 and TRBJ1-2; TRBD1 matches 12 bases. The CDR3 length is 17 residues. The germline V gene has CDR1 DFQATT and CDR2 SNEGSKA (reference sequence). V lost 3 bases, J lost 2 bases, and 10 bases stayed unmatched. The CDR3 region is CSASEGTGGPSNYGYTF. In DNA, the CDR3 is TGCAGTGCTAGCGAGGGGACAGGGGGCCCCTCCAACTATGGCTACACCTTC.

Comment on this clonotype: A read error is possible here, since a much larger clone lies one base away. CDR3 sequence: CASSQDGEGTYQETQYF. CDR3 in DNA: TGTGCCAGCAGCCAAGACGGTGAGGGGACCTACCAAGAGACCCAGTACTTC. V usage is TRBV7-9 and J usage is TRBJ2-5; D may match TRBD1 or TRBD2 (5 bases each). Deletions cut 5 bases from V and 0 bases from J, with 19 bases between. CDR1 and CDR2 (germline): SEHNR, FQNEAQ (reference sequence). The CDR3 loop spans 17 amino acids.

On this clonotype itself: This may come from a read error, since a much larger clone is one base off. This chain uses TRBV5-1 with TRBJ2-7; D perhaps matches TRBD1 (5 bases). The CDR3 covers 14 residues. The germline V gene encodes CDR1 SGHRS and CDR2 YFSETQ. The CDR3, as DNA: TGCGCCAGCAGCTTGACCAGGGTATTCCACGAGCCGTACTTC. The encoded protein is CASSLTRVFHEPYF.

In this sample, this clonotype turned up many times. This rearrangement joins TRBV20-1 to TRBJ2-3; D is unclear. CDR3 length: 14 residues. V was pared by 4 bases and J by 0 bases, with 11 bases between. CDR1 is DFQATT, CDR2 SNEGSKA, per germline (reference sequence). For the CDR3, the DNA is TGCAGTGCTAAAGGTAGACCTAGCACAGATACGCAGTATTTT. Translated, it gives CSAKGRPSTDTQYF.